These T cell receptor beta chains were read from a single sample in a study of blood T cell repertoires in COVID-19. Clones were read by immunoSEQ multiplex PCR, and TCRdb kept only the in-frame ones, dropping some. The sample has 200,000 to 300,000 clones, around 83% seen once. Sequenced: peripheral blood. These receptors were taken from an elderly woman with acute or convalescent COVID-19. CDR3s include the opening cysteine and the closing phenylalanine or tryptophan. A D gene is named only where the DNA matches it firmly. Clone size is given for some rows only: seen once, a few or many times, or a class if the clone is expanded.

TRBJ1-1,TRBD1,-,TRBV5-1,CASSLDPGGTEAFF,TGCGCCAGCAGCTTGGACCCAGGGGGCACTGAAGCTTTCTTT
TRBJ1-1,-,-,TRBV2,CASRTRSGEGTEAFF,TGTGCCAGCAGGACCCGATCGGGGGAGGGCACTGAAGCTTTCTTT
TRBJ2-2,-,-,TRBV11-2,CASSSTANTGELFF,TGTGCCAGCAGCTCAACGGCGAACACCGGGGAGCTGTTTTTT
TRBJ1-6,-,-,TRBV5-4,CASSDPTTGANSPLHF,TGTGCCAGCAGCGATCCTACTACTGGGGCTAATTCACCCCTCCACTTT
TRBJ2-2,-,-,TRBV7-8,CASSLGRTNTGELFF,TGTGCCAGCAGCTTAGGAAGAACTAACACCGGGGAGCTGTTTTTT
TRBJ2-7,TRBD1,-,TRBV9,CASSREGGPYEQYF,TGTGCCAGCAGCCGTGAAGGGGGCCCCTACGAGCAGTACTTC
TRBJ2-7,-,-,TRBV21-1,CASSTPRQGRSYEQYF,TGTGCCAGCAGCACCCCCAGACAGGGAAGGAGCTACGAGCAGTACTTC
TRBJ2-6,-,-,TRBV7-8,CASTPNRLTGANVLTF,TGTGCCAGCACCCCGAACCGCCTAACTGGGGCCAACGTCCTGACTTTC
TRBJ1-2,TRBD1,-,TRBV5-1,CASSRGQGEGYTF,TGCGCCAGCAGTCGCGGACAGGGTGAAGGCTACACCTTC
TRBJ1-2,TRBD1,-,TRBV2,CASSVTRTGFNYGYTF,TGTGCCAGCAGTGTAACTAGGACAGGGTTTAACTATGGCTACACCTTC
TRBJ2-2,-,-,TRBV7-7,CASSSKGRTGELFF,TGTGCTAGCAGCTCGAAAGGGAGGACCGGGGAGCTGTTTTTT
TRBJ2-2,TRBD1,-,TRBV10-3,CAISGDRNTGELFF,TGTGCCATCAGTGGGGACAGAAACACCGGGGAGCTGTTTTTT
TRBJ2-3,TRBD2,-,TRBV7-8,CASSLDPGLAGGPGKYF,TGTGCCAGCAGCTTAGACCCGGGACTAGCGGGGGGGCCTGGGAAGTATTTT
TRBJ2-5,TRBD1,-,TRBV6-2/TRBV6-3,CASSYPPGTGSRETQYF,TGTGCCAGCAGTTACCCCCCCGGGACAGGGTCGCGCGAGACCCAGTACTTC
TRBJ2-2,TRBD1,-,TRBV6-2/TRBV6-3,CASSYSQDRVGAGELFF,TGTGCCAGCAGTTACTCCCAAGACAGGGTAGGCGCCGGGGAGCTGTTTTTT
TRBJ1-6,-,-,TRBV9,CASSPGVRANSPLHF,TGTGCCAGCAGCCCGGGAGTAAGGGCTAATTCACCCCTCCACTTT
TRBJ2-1,-,-,TRBV5-1,CASSLSQGSYNEQFF,TGCGCCAGCAGCTTAAGTCAGGGCTCCTACAATGAGCAGTTCTTC
TRBJ1-1,-,-,TRBV11-1,CASSFRIGGNTEAFF,TGTGCCAGCAGCTTCCGGATAGGGGGGAACACTGAAGCTTTCTTT
TRBJ1-5,-,-,TRBV5-5,CASSSTPGGNQPQHF,TGTGCCAGCAGCTCCACCCCAGGGGGCAATCAGCCCCAGCATTTT
TRBJ2-3,-,-,TRBV14,CASSLRTVDIDTQYF,TGTGCCAGCAGCTTACGGACTGTGGATATAGATACGCAGTATTTT
TRBJ2-1,TRBD1,-,TRBV5-1,CASGGQGLTDEQFF,TGCGCCAGCGGCGGACAGGGGCTTACCGATGAGCAGTTCTTC
TRBJ1-5,-,-,TRBV19,CASSPDGGNQPQHF,TGTGCCAGTAGCCCAGACGGGGGCAATCAGCCCCAGCATTTT
TRBJ2-1,TRBD1,-,TRBV3-1/TRBV3-2,CASSPRTGGLGNEQFF,TGTGCCAGCAGCCCACGGACAGGGGGCTTGGGCAATGAGCAGTTCTTC
TRBJ2-6,-,-,TRBV9,CASSSTGVPTSGANVLTF,TGTGCCAGCAGCTCCACAGGCGTTCCGACCTCTGGGGCCAACGTCCTGACTTTC
TRBJ2-1,TRBD2,-,TRBV5-4,CASSLPGTKGNEQFF,TGTGCCAGCAGTCTACCCGGGACTAAGGGCAATGAGCAGTTCTTC
TRBJ1-4,-,once,TRBV4-2,CASSQERELGNEKLFF,TGTGCCAGCAGCCAAGAACGGGAACTCGGTAATGAAAAACTGTTTTTT
TRBJ1-6,-,few,TRBV5-1,CASSLARTANSPLHF,TGCGCCAGCAGCTTGGCCAGGACAGCTAATTCACCCCTCCACTTT
TRBJ2-7,TRBD2,-,TRBV3-1/TRBV3-2,CASSSGGLAGLRASYEQYF,TGTGCCAGCTCCTCGGGAGGACTAGCGGGGTTGCGCGCTTCCTACGAGCAGTACTTC